This TCR beta chain stems from a study of long-term antiretroviral therapy in people with HIV. Findings and caveats of the study: Samples were collected from the mid-2000s to the late 2010s under possibly less effective ART regimens.

As for this clone: The target antigen is unknown.

This CDR3 region has 16 residues. Trimming pared 0 bases from V and 4 bases from J, leaving 15 bases between. Germline CDR1 and CDR2: SNHLY and FYNNEI. The assay used was immunoSEQ (version v3.0), run at survey level. Assay: immunoSEQ multiplex PCR; the TCRdb copy retains only in-frame clones and omits some. The sample carries 25,000 to 35,000 clones, 94% recorded once. This receptor was identified in a man in his forties or fifties with HIV. The chain combines TRBV2 with TRBJ1-1; D is perhaps TRBD1 (6 bases). The specimen comprised unsorted PBMCs, sampled around 7.4 years after starting antiretroviral therapy. CDR3 nucleotides: TGTGCCAGCAGTGAAGCCCCTTCAGGGGTTGGCACTGAAGCTTTCTTT. Encoded protein: CASSEAPSGVGTEAFF. Using reference TRBV2 and TRBJ1-1 for the parts outside the CDR3, the full variable domain is EPEVTQTPSHQVTQMGQEVILRCVPISNHLYFYWYRQILGQKVEFLVSFYNNEISEKSEIFDDQFSVERPDGSNFTLKIRSTKLEDSAMYFCASSEAPSGVGTEAFFGQGTRLTVV.